The rows below give T cell receptor beta chains drawn from one sample of a study of CD8+ T cells in alopecia areata. Some clones are missing from TCRdb's copy, which holds only in-frame ones; the method was immunoSEQ multiplex PCR. This sample has more than 200,000 clones, with around 65% found just once. The sequencing here drew on CD4+ T cells sorted from blood, taken at week 4, from a patient treated with tofacitinib. The receptors originated from a human donor with alopecia areata. Both conserved end residues are part of each CDR3. A D gene is named only where the DNA matches it firmly. Size is stated for part of the rows, as once, few or many counts, or as a class when the clone is expanded.

DNA,CDR3,V,J,size,D
TGCGCCAGCAGCTCCCGGCCGAACACTGAAGCTTTCTTT,CASSSRPNTEAFF,TRBV4-1,TRBJ1-1,.,.
TGCGCCAGCAGCCAAAACCGACAGGGGCCTAATGAAAAACTGTTTTTT,CASSQNRQGPNEKLFF,TRBV4-3,TRBJ1-4,.,TRBD1
TGTGCCAGCAGTTTCAGCACAGATACGCAGTATTTT,CASSFSTDTQYF,TRBV6-6,TRBJ2-3,once,.
TGTGCCAGCCGCCGAGACCTTGGGACTAGCGGCCGGGAGACCCAGTACTTC,CASRRDLGTSGRETQYF,TRBV2,TRBJ2-5,.,TRBD2
TGTGCCAGCTCGATTCGGCCAGGGCCCTACGAGCAGTACTTC,CASSIRPGPYEQYF,TRBV6-5,TRBJ2-7,.,.
TGCAGCGTTGAGGGACAGGAGGGGGCTGAAGCTTTCTTT,CSVEGQEGAEAFF,TRBV29-1,TRBJ1-1,.,TRBD1
TGTGCCAGCAGCGTTACAGGAGGGGACACTGAAGCTTTCTTT,CASSVTGGDTEAFF,TRBV9,TRBJ1-1,.,.
TGTGCCAGCAGCCGGAACAGGGCTCAAGAGACCCAGTACTTC,CASSRNRAQETQYF,TRBV7-8,TRBJ2-5,.,.
TGTGCCAGCAGCCGGGAGGCGGGGGGAACCCAAGAGACCCAGTACTTC,CASSREAGGTQETQYF,TRBV4-2,TRBJ2-5,once,TRBD2
TGTGCCAGTAGTATAGACGCCAGCGATGGCTACACCTTC,CASSIDASDGYTF,TRBV19,TRBJ1-2,once,.
TGTGCTAGCAGCTTAGGTGGATTTCCCACAGATACGCAGTATTTT,CASSLGGFPTDTQYF,TRBV7-7,TRBJ2-3,.,.
TGTGCCAGCAGCTGGGACAGGGCTACCACTGAAGCTTTCTTT,CASSWDRATTEAFF,TRBV7-2,TRBJ1-1,few,TRBD1
TGTGCCAGCAGGGTGACAGGGGCTAATGAAAAACTGTTTTTT,CASRVTGANEKLFF,TRBV6-1,TRBJ1-4,.,TRBD1
TGCGCCAGCAGCCGGCTCGGGGAAGAGACCCAGTACTTC,CASSRLGEETQYF,TRBV4-3,TRBJ2-5,.,.
TGCGCCAGCAGCTGGATGGGTATCCAAGAGACCCAGTACTTC,CASSWMGIQETQYF,TRBV5-1,TRBJ2-5,few,.
TGCAGCGTTGAGATTCCCGCCAGGCACTCCTACAATGAGCAGTTCTTC,CSVEIPARHSYNEQFF,TRBV29-1,TRBJ2-1,few,.
TGCAGCGCCCCTTCGGTGGGGGGACACACCGGCTACACCTTC,CSAPSVGGHTGYTF,TRBV29-1,TRBJ1-2,.,.
TGCGCCAGCAGCCGAGGGGGACTAGCGGGCAGCACAGATACGCAGTATTTT,CASSRGGLAGSTDTQYF,TRBV5-1,TRBJ2-3,many,TRBD2
TGCAGCGTTGACAAAGAGACCCAGTACTTC,CSVDKETQYF,TRBV29-1,TRBJ2-5,.,.
TGTGCCAGCACCCTTATGGGGAGCAATCAGCCCCAGCATTTT,CASTLMGSNQPQHF,TRBV6-6,TRBJ1-5,few,.
TGCAGCGTTGGAGGGTTTGGGGCCAACGTCCTGACTTTC,CSVGGFGANVLTF,TRBV29-1,TRBJ2-6,few,.
TGTGCCAGCTCACCAAGGATGGACGGAAACACTGAAGCTTTCTTT,CASSPRMDGNTEAFF,TRBV18,TRBJ1-1,.,.
TGTGCCTGGAGTTCGACTACCTCACCCCTCCACTTT,CAWSSTTSPLHF,TRBV30,TRBJ1-6,.,.
TGTGCCAGCAGCCAAGAAATGGGGGCTACGTATGGCTACACCTTC,CASSQEMGATYGYTF,TRBV14,TRBJ1-2,.,.
TGCGCCAGCAGCCAAGAGGGGACAGACCAAGAGACCCAGTACTTC,CASSQEGTDQETQYF,TRBV4-3,TRBJ2-5,few,TRBD1